This T cell receptor (beta chain) was documented in a study of cytomegalovirus exposure and HLA in healthy donors. Study-level findings and limits: Across donors, most TCRs were seen rarely, yet some public ones were widespread.

V lost 5 bases, J lost 3 bases, and 5 bases stayed unmatched. Germline values: CDR1 SGHAT, CDR2 FQNNGV. This CDR3 spans 16 amino acids. Use of 60 Vbeta and 13 Jbeta primers characterized the PCR. Generated by immunoSEQ multiplex PCR, the TCRdb table keeps only in-frame clones and is missing some. The sample consists of roughly 190,000 clones, about four fifths of them appearing once. Details on this clone: Its target is not known.

V gene TRBV11-2 combines with J gene TRBJ2-1, with 12 bases matching TRBD2. This TCR derives from a female donor in good health and CMV-seronegative. The sequencing sample was made of PBMCs. CDR3 loop: CASSPGLAGNYNEQFF. The DNA of the CDR3 is TGTGCCAGCAGCCCCGGACTAGCGGGAAACTACAATGAGCAGTTCTTC.